A selection of T cell receptor beta chains follows, all from one sample in a study of T cell repertoires in cytomegalovirus infection. Which antigens these TCRs recognize remains unknown. TCRdb reprocessed the reads with MiXCR, giving one entry per CDR3 protein. The sample has 350,000 to 400,000 distinct CDR3 sequences, about a third seen once. The material was cultured PBMCs, obtained from culture after CMV antigen stimulation. The source is a human donor in good health (CMV status not recorded). Some clones in this sample may be carry-over from other donors' samples. CDR3s include the opening cysteine and the closing phenylalanine or tryptophan. Fields, in order: J gene, D gene, clone size, V gene, CDR3 protein, CDR3 DNA. The D gene is left open where the match is weak. Part of the rows lack a size; the others show once, few, many or a class for expanded clones.

j_gene: TRBJ1-2; d_gene: .; abundance: .; v_gene: TRBV30; CDR3aa: CAWSGTSYGYTF; CDR3nt: TGTGCCTGGAGTGGGACTTCGTATGGCTACACCTTC
j_gene: TRBJ1-2; d_gene: .; abundance: .; v_gene: TRBV30; CDR3aa: CAWSVTDNGGYTF; CDR3nt: TGTGCCTGGAGTGTAACCGACAATGGGGGCTACACCTTC
j_gene: TRBJ1-2; d_gene: .; abundance: .; v_gene: TRBV5-6; CDR3aa: CASRSARDPHGYTF; CDR3nt: TGTGCCAGCAGATCTGCCAGGGATCCCCATGGCTACACCTTC
j_gene: TRBJ2-5; d_gene: .; abundance: .; v_gene: TRBV28; CDR3aa: CASSSLGGAQYF; CDR3nt: TGTGCCAGCAGCTCCCTAGGAGGCGCCCAGTACTTC
j_gene: TRBJ2-5; d_gene: TRBD2; abundance: .; v_gene: TRBV6-2/TRBV6-3; CDR3aa: CATALAGGRETQYF; CDR3nt: TGTGCCACCGCCCTAGCGGGAGGTCGTGAGACCCAGTACTTC
j_gene: TRBJ2-1; d_gene: TRBD2; abundance: few; v_gene: TRBV6-1; CDR3aa: CASSATVAGYLDEQFF; CDR3nt: TGTGCCAGCAGTGCGACCGTAGCGGGATACTTGGATGAGCAGTTCTTC
j_gene: TRBJ2-3; d_gene: .; abundance: many; v_gene: TRBV7-2; CDR3aa: CASSLVGTDTQYF; CDR3nt: TGTGCCAGCAGCTTAGTTGGCACAGATACGCAGTATTTT
j_gene: TRBJ2-1; d_gene: TRBD2; abundance: few; v_gene: TRBV7-2; CDR3aa: CASTMGSGTNEQFF; CDR3nt: TGTGCCAGCACCATGGGTAGCGGGACCAATGAGCAGTTCTTC
j_gene: TRBJ2-5; d_gene: TRBD2; abundance: .; v_gene: TRBV12-3/TRBV12-4; CDR3aa: CASSSVGGQETQYF; CDR3nt: TGTGCCAGCAGTTCTGTCGGGGGGCAAGAGACCCAGTACTTC
j_gene: TRBJ1-1; d_gene: .; abundance: few; v_gene: TRBV25-1; CDR3aa: CASSAVPGHTNTEAFF; CDR3nt: TGTGCCAGCAGTGCAGTTCCGGGACATACGAACACTGAAGCTTTCTTT
j_gene: TRBJ1-5; d_gene: .; abundance: many; v_gene: TRBV7-8; CDR3aa: CASSLANQPQHF; CDR3nt: TGTGCCAGCAGCTTAGCGAATCAGCCCCAGCATTTT
j_gene: TRBJ2-1; d_gene: .; abundance: .; v_gene: TRBV6-2/TRBV6-3; CDR3aa: CASTTGLTGNEQFF; CDR3nt: TGTGCCAGCACCACAGGCCTTACGGGGAATGAGCAGTTCTTC
j_gene: TRBJ2-1; d_gene: .; abundance: few; v_gene: TRBV12-3/TRBV12-4; CDR3aa: CASSFWGDSKLAEEQFF; CDR3nt: TGTGCCAGCAGTTTCTGGGGTGACTCAAAGTTGGCGGAAGAGCAGTTCTTC
j_gene: TRBJ2-2; d_gene: .; abundance: .; v_gene: TRBV4-1; CDR3aa: CASSQGGVEGGFTGELFF; CDR3nt: TGCGCCAGCAGCCAAGGAGGGGTAGAGGGCGGGTTCACCGGGGAGCTGTTTTTT
j_gene: TRBJ1-6; d_gene: .; abundance: .; v_gene: TRBV7-2; CDR3aa: CASSLIGGESPLHF; CDR3nt: TGTGCCAGCAGCTTGATTGGCGGCGAATCACCCCTCCACTTT
j_gene: TRBJ2-1; d_gene: .; abundance: .; v_gene: TRBV5-6; CDR3aa: CASSLAGVVYNEQFF; CDR3nt: TGTGCCAGCAGCTTGGCGGGAGTGGTCTACAATGAGCAGTTCTTC
j_gene: TRBJ1-1; d_gene: .; abundance: few; v_gene: TRBV10-2; CDR3aa: CASRSRAGDTEAFF; CDR3nt: TGCGCCAGCAGGTCGAGGGCGGGGGACACTGAAGCTTTCTTT
j_gene: TRBJ2-7; d_gene: .; abundance: few; v_gene: TRBV7-9; CDR3aa: CASSLSGGSEQYF; CDR3nt: TGTGCCAGCAGCTTGAGCGGAGGCTCCGAGCAGTACTTC
j_gene: TRBJ2-1; d_gene: TRBD1; abundance: few; v_gene: TRBV7-9; CDR3aa: CASSLGDRVSKFF; CDR3nt: TGTGCCAGCAGCTTAGGGGACAGGGTGTCAAAGTTCTTC
j_gene: TRBJ2-7; d_gene: .; abundance: .; v_gene: TRBV20-1; CDR3aa: CSARPPGTGTYEQYF; CDR3nt: TGCAGTGCTAGGCCTCCCGGGACTGGAACCTACGAGCAGTACTTC
j_gene: TRBJ1-2; d_gene: .; abundance: .; v_gene: TRBV11-3; CDR3aa: CASSLDFPGENGYTF; CDR3nt: TGTGCCAGCAGCTTAGATTTCCCAGGGGAGAATGGCTACACCTTC
j_gene: TRBJ1-3; d_gene: .; abundance: few; v_gene: TRBV7-2; CDR3aa: CASSFLLYSGNTIYF; CDR3nt: TGTGCCAGCAGCTTCCTCCTATACTCTGGAAACACCATATATTTT
j_gene: TRBJ2-3; d_gene: .; abundance: few; v_gene: TRBV5-1; CDR3aa: CASSLRESADTQYF; CDR3nt: TGCGCCAGCAGCTTGCGGGAGTCGGCAGATACGCAGTATTTT
j_gene: TRBJ2-1; d_gene: .; abundance: .; v_gene: TRBV7-8; CDR3aa: CASSLVGSNGEQFF; CDR3nt: TGTGCCAGCAGCTTAGTCGGCAGCAACGGTGAGCAGTTCTTC
j_gene: TRBJ1-4; d_gene: .; abundance: many; v_gene: TRBV7-2; CDR3aa: CASSLKGPPNEKLFF; CDR3nt: TGTGCCAGCAGCTTAAAGGGACCGCCGAATGAAAAACTGTTTTTT
j_gene: TRBJ2-5; d_gene: .; abundance: once; v_gene: TRBV24-1; CDR3aa: CATSTIGTGQETQYF; CDR3nt: TGTGCCACCAGCACGATCGGTACAGGACAAGAGACCCAGTACTTC
j_gene: TRBJ2-7; d_gene: .; abundance: medium-sized; v_gene: TRBV7-2; CDR3aa: CASSLVGGSSLGGYEQYF; CDR3nt: TGTGCCAGCAGCTTAGTAGGAGGGAGCTCACTCGGAGGCTACGAGCAGTACTTC
j_gene: TRBJ2-2; d_gene: TRBD2; abundance: .; v_gene: TRBV19; CDR3aa: CASTQKVAGGGTGELFF; CDR3nt: TGTGCCAGTACCCAGAAGGTAGCGGGAGGGGGCACCGGGGAGCTGTTTTTT
j_gene: TRBJ2-1; d_gene: TRBD2; abundance: .; v_gene: TRBV7-3; CDR3aa: CASSSIAGAYNEQFF; CDR3nt: TGTGCCAGCAGCTCGATAGCGGGAGCATACAATGAGCAGTTCTTC
j_gene: TRBJ2-1; d_gene: TRBD2; abundance: few; v_gene: TRBV19; CDR3aa: CASSHDTLAGVSYNEQFF; CDR3nt: TGTGCCAGTAGTCACGATACTCTAGCGGGAGTTTCCTACAATGAGCAGTTCTTC
j_gene: TRBJ2-3; d_gene: .; abundance: few; v_gene: TRBV7-2; CDR3aa: CASTLGGERTDTQYF; CDR3nt: TGTGCCAGCACCCTAGGGGGGGAGCGCACAGATACGCAGTATTTT
j_gene: TRBJ1-3; d_gene: .; abundance: few; v_gene: TRBV28; CDR3aa: CASESWGSGNTIYF; CDR3nt: TGTGCCAGCGAGTCGTGGGGCTCTGGAAACACCATATATTTT
j_gene: TRBJ2-5; d_gene: .; abundance: .; v_gene: TRBV7-2; CDR3aa: CASSLSIFNVETQYF; CDR3nt: TGTGCCAGCAGCTTATCTATATTTAATGTGGAGACCCAGTACTTC
j_gene: TRBJ2-5; d_gene: TRBD2; abundance: .; v_gene: TRBV7-3; CDR3aa: CASSSTPGGQETQYF; CDR3nt: TGTGCCAGCAGCTCAACGCCGGGAGGGCAAGAGACCCAGTACTTC
j_gene: TRBJ2-1; d_gene: .; abundance: .; v_gene: TRBV5-6; CDR3aa: CASREWSTRGTHNEQFF; CDR3nt: TGTGCCAGCAGAGAATGGTCTACTCGCGGTACCCACAATGAGCAGTTCTTC
j_gene: TRBJ2-2; d_gene: TRBD2; abundance: .; v_gene: TRBV5-1; CDR3aa: CASSSRTGLAGGFAGELFF; CDR3nt: TGCGCCAGCAGCTCAAGAACTGGACTAGCGGGAGGGTTCGCCGGGGAGCTGTTTTTT
j_gene: TRBJ2-2; d_gene: .; abundance: .; v_gene: TRBV7-2; CDR3aa: CASRLAGAGELFF; CDR3nt: TGTGCCAGCAGGCTAGCTGGGGCCGGGGAGCTGTTTTTT